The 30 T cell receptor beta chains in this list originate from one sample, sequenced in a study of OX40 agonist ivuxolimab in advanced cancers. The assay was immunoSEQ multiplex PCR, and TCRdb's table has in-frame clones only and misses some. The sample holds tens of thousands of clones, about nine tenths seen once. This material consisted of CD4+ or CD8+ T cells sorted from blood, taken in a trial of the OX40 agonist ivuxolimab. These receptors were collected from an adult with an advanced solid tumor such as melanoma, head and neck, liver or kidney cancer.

The CDR3 nucleotides are TGCGCCAGCAGCCAAGATACGGTCTCCTACGAGCAGTACTTC. Translation gives CASSQDTVSYEQYF. The chain combines TRBV4-1 with TRBJ2-7; unclear D gene. Trimming took off 0 bases at V and 0 bases at J, with 6 bases between the two ends. Germline lookup yields CDR1 MGHRA and CDR2 YSYEKL. This CDR3 region has 14 residues.

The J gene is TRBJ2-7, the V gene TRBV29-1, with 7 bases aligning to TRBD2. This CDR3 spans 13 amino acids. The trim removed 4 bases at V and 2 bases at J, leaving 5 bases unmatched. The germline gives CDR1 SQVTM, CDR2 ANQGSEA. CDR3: CSVVSGKTYEQYF. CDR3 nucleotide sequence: TGCAGCGTTGTAAGCGGGAAGACCTACGAGCAGTACTTC.

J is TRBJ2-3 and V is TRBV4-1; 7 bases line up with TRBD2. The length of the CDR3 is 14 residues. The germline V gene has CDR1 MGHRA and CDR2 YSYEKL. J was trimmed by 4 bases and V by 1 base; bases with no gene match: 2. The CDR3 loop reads CASSQGLAADTQYF. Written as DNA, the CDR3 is TGCGCCAGCAGCCAAGGACTAGCCGCAGATACGCAGTATTTT.

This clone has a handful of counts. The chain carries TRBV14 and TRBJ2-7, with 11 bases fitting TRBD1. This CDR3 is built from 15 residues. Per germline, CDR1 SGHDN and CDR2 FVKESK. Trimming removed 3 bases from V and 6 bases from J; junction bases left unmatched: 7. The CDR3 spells CASSHLGQGAGEQYF. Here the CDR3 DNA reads TGTGCCAGCAGCCACCTCGGACAGGGGGCAGGCGAGCAGTACTTC.

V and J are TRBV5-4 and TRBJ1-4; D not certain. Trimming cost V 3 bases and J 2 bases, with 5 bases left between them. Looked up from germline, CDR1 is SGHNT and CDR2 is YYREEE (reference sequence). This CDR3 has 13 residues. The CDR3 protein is CASSSVTNEKLFF. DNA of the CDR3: TGTGCCAGCAGCTCGGTGACTAATGAAAAACTGTTTTTT.

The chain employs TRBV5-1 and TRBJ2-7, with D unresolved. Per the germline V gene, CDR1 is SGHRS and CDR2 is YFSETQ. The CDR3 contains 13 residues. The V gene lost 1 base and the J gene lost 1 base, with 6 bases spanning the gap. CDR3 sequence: CASSLTVSYEQYF. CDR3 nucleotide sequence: TGCGCCAGCAGCTTGACAGTTTCCTACGAGCAGTACTTC.

The CDR3 spells CASIPCGKWGGCSYNEQFF. The CDR3 DNA follows: TGTGCCAGCATCCCGTGCGGGAAGTGGGGGGGGTGCTCCTACAATGAGCAGTTCTTC. V usage is TRBV21-1 and J usage is TRBJ2-1; the table's TRBD2 call for D was not verified on the DNA. TRBV21-1 is a documented pseudogene. The CDR3 has 19 residues.

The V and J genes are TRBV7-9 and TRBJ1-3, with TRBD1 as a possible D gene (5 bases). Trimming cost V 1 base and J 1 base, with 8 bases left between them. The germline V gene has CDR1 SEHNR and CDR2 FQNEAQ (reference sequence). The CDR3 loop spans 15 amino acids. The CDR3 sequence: CASSLGGVSGNTIYF. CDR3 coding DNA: TGTGCCAGCAGCTTAGGAGGGGTATCTGGAAACACCATATATTTT. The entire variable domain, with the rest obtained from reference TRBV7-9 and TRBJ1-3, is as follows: DTGVSQNPRHKITKRGQNVTFRCDPISEHNRLYWYRQTLGQGPEFLTYFQNEAQLEKSRLLSDRFSAERPKGSFSTLEIQRTEQGDSAMYLCASSLGGVSGNTIYFGEGSWLTVV.

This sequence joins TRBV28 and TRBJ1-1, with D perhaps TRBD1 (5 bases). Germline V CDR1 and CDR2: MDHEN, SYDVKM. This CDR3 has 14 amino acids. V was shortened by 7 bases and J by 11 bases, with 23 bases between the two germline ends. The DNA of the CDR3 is TGTGCCAGCAAGCTAGGAGGGGCAGGCCTAGGGGCTTTCTTT. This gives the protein CASKLGGAGLGAFF.

For the CDR3, the DNA is TGTGCCAGTAGTCCCGGGACTAGCGTAAAAGAGACCCAGTACTTC. It yields the protein CASSPGTSVKETQYF. The chain is built from TRBV19 and TRBJ2-5; 10 bases match TRBD2. The trim removed 5 bases at V and 3 bases at J, leaving 6 bases unmatched. CDR1 and CDR2 from the germline V gene are LNHDA and SQIVND (reference sequence). The CDR3 has 15 residues. Supplemented by reference TRBV19 and TRBJ2-5, the full variable domain reads DGGITQSPKYLFRKEGQNVTLSCEQNLNHDAMYWYRQDPGQGLRLIYYSQIVNDFQKGDIAEGYSVSREKKESFPLTVTSAQKNPTAFYLCASSPGTSVKETQYFGPGTRLLVL.

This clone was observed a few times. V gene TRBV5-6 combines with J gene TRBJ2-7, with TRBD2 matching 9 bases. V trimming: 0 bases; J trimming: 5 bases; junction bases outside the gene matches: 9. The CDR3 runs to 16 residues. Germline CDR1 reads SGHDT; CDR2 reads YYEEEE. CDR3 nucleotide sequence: TGTGCCAGCAGCTTGGATAGCGGGAGTGTTTTAGACGAGCAGTACTTC. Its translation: CASSLDSGSVLDEQYF.

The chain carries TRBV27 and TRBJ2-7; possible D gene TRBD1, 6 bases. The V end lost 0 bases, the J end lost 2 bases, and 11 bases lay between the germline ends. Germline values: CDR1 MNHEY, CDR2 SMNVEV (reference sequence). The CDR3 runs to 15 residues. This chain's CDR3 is CASSLSPGETYEQYF. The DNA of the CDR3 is TGTGCCAGCAGTTTATCGCCAGGGGAGACCTACGAGCAGTACTTC.

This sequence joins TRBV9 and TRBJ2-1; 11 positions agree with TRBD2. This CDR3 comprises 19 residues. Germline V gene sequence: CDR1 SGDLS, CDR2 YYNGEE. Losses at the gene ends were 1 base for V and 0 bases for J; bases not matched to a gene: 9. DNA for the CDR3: TGTGCCAGCAGCGTAATACCTAGCGGGGGGACGAGCTCCTACAATGAGCAGTTCTTC. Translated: CASSVIPSGGTSSYNEQFF.

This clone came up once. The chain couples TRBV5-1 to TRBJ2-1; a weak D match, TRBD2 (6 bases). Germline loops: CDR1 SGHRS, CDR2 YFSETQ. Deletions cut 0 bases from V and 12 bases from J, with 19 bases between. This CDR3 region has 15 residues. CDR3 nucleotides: TGCGCCAGCAGCTTGGCCCGGCAGGGCCCAGCGGGGCAGTTCTTC. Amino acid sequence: CASSLARQGPAGQFF.

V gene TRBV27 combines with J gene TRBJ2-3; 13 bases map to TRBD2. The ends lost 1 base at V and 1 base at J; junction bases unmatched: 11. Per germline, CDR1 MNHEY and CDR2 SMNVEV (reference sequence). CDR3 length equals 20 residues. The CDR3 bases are TGTGCCAGCAGTTTATGGGGACTAGCGGGGCTGGGGGGAGGCACAGATACGCAGTATTTT. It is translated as CASSLWGLAGLGGGTDTQYF.

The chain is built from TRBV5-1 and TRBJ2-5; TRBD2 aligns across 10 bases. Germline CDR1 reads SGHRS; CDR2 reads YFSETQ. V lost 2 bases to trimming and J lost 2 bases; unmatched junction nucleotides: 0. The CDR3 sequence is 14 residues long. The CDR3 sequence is CASSFSGGQETQYF. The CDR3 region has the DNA TGCGCCAGCAGCTTTAGCGGGGGGCAAGAGACCCAGTACTTC.

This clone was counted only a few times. The CDR3, as DNA: TGTGCCAGCGGATGGATTCCTAACAATAGCAATCAGCCCCAGCATTTT. Translated, it gives CASGWIPNNSNQPQHF. The gene calls are TRBV9 and TRBJ1-5; D uncertain. The germline V and J ends were trimmed by 7 bases and 0 bases, with 17 bases remaining between them. This CDR3 region has 16 residues. Germline CDR1 and CDR2: SGDLS and YYNGEE.

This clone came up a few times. DNA of the CDR3: TGCGCCAGCAGCTTTTCAGGGGGATACGGAGAGACCCAGTACTTC. Translating it yields CASSFSGGYGETQYF. This chain links TRBV5-1 with TRBJ2-5, with 7 bases aligning to TRBD1. Trimming cost V 2 bases and J 4 bases; bases outside gene matches: 8. In germline, CDR1 is SGHRS, CDR2 YFSETQ. CDR3 length equals 15 residues.

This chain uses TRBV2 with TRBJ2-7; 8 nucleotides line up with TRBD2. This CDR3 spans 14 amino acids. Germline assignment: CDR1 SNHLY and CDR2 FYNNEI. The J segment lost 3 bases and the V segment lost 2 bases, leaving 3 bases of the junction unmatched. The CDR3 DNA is TGTGCCAGCAGTGAACGGCTAGCGGGCTACGAGCAGTACTTC. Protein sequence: CASSERLAGYEQYF.

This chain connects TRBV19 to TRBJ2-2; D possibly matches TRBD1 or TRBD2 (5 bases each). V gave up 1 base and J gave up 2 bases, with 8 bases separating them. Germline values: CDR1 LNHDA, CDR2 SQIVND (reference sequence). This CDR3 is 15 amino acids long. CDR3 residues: CASSIVGVNTGELFF. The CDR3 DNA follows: TGTGCCAGTAGTATAGTGGGGGTAAACACCGGGGAGCTGTTTTTT.

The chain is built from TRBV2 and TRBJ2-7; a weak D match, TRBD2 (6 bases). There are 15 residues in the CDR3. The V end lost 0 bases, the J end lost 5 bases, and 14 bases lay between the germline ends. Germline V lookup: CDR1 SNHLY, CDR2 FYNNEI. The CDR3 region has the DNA TGTGCCAGCAGTGAAGCCCCCGGGAGTATAAACGAGCAGTACTTC. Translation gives CASSEAPGSINEQYF. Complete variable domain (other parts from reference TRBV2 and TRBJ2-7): EPEVTQTPSHQVTQMGQEVILRCVPISNHLYFYWYRQILGQKVEFLVSFYNNEISEKSEIFDDQFSVERPDGSNFTLKIRSTKLEDSAMYFCASSEAPGSINEQYFGPGTRLTVT.

The CDR3 loop reads CASSSGGGERELDTDTQYF. CDR3 nucleotides: TGTGCCAGCAGTTCAGGGGGCGGTGAGCGGGAGTTGGACACAGATACGCAGTATTTT. The chain uses TRBV28 and TRBJ2-3; D might be TRBD1 or TRBD2, each matching 8 bases. Germline CDR1 and CDR2: MDHEN and SYDVKM. V shed 4 bases and J shed 2 bases, with 25 bases lying between them. This CDR3 has 19 residues.

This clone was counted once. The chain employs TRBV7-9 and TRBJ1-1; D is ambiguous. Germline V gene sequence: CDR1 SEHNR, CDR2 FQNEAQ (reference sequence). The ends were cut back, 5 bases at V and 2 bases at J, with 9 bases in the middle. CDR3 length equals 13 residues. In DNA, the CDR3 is TGTGCCAGCAGCCCTTCGGGTAACACTGAAGCTTTCTTT. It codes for CASSPSGNTEAFF. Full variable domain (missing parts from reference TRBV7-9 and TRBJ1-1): DTGVSQNPRHKITKRGQNVTFRCDPISEHNRLYWYRQTLGQGPEFLTYFQNEAQLEKSRLLSDRFSAERPKGSFSTLEIQRTEQGDSAMYLCASSPSGNTEAFFGQGTRLTVV.

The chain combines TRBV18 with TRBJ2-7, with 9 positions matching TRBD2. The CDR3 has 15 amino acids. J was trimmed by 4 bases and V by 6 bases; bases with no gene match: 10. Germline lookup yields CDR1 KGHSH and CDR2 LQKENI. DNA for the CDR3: TGTGCCAGCTCCGACTACGTAGCGGGAGCGTACGAGCAGTACTTC. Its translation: CASSDYVAGAYEQYF.

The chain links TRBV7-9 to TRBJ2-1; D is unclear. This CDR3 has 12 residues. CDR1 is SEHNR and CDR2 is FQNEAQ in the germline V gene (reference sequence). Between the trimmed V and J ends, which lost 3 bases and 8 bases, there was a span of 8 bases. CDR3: CASSFSYDEQFF. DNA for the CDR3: TGTGCCAGCAGCTTTTCCTATGATGAGCAGTTCTTC. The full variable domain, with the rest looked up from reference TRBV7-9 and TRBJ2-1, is DTGVSQNPRHKITKRGQNVTFRCDPISEHNRLYWYRQTLGQGPEFLTYFQNEAQLEKSRLLSDRFSAERPKGSFSTLEIQRTEQGDSAMYLCASSFSYDEQFFGPGTRLTVL.

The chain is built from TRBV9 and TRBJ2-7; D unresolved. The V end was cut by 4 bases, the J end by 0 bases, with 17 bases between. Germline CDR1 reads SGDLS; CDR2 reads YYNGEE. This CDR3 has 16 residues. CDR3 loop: CASSPSRQISSYEQYF. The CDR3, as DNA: TGTGCCAGCAGCCCAAGCCGGCAGATTAGCTCCTACGAGCAGTACTTC.

CDR3 in DNA: TGTGCCAGCAGTCGGTCCCGGTACAATGAGCAGTTCTTC. This gives the protein CASSRSRYNEQFF. V is TRBV6-4 and J is TRBJ2-1; D gene unclear. The V and J ends lost 5 bases and 4 bases respectively, with 9 bases between them. Germline V gene data show CDR1 as MRHNA and CDR2 as SNTAGT. The CDR3 runs to 13 residues.

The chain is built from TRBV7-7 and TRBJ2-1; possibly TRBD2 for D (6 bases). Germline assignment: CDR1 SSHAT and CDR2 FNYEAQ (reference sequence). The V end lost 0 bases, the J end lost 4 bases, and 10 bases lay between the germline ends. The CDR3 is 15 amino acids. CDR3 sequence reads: CASSLAGAGYNEQFF. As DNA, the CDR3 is TGTGCCAGCAGCTTAGCAGGGGCGGGATACAATGAGCAGTTCTTC. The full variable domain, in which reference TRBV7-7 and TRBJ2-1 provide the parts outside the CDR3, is GAGVSQSPRYKVTKRGQDVTLRCDPISSHATLYWYQQALGQGPEFLTYFNYEAQPDKSGLPSDRFSAERPEGSISTLTIQRTEQRDSAMYRCASSLAGAGYNEQFFGPGTRLTVL.

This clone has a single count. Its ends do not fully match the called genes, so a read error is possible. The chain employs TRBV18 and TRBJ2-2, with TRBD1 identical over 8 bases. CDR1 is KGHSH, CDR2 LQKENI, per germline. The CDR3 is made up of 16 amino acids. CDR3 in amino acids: CASSPQGGMNTGELFF. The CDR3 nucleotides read TGTGCCAGCTCGCCACAGGGGGGAATGAACACCGGGGAGCTGTTTTTT. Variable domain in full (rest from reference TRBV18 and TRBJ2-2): NAGVMQNPRHLVRRRGQEARLRCSPMKGHSHVYWYRQLPEEGLKFMVYLQKENIIDESGMPKERFSAEFPKEGPSILRIQQVVRGDSAAYFCASSPQGGMNTGELFFGEGSRLTVL.

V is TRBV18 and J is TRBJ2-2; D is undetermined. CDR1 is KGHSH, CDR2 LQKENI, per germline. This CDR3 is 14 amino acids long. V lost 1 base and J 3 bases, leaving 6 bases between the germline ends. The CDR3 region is CASSPQGYTGELFF. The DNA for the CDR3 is TGTGCCAGCTCACCACAGGGATACACCGGGGAGCTGTTTTTT.